This record covers a single TCR beta chain. Produced via immunoSEQ multiplex PCR; TCRdb's table is partial and in-frame only. The repertoire holds 70,000 to 95,000 clones, with about four fifths as singletons. This specimen comes from a study of OX40 agonist ivuxolimab in advanced cancers. V lost 6 bases to trimming and J lost 7 bases; unmatched junction nucleotides: 10. Per the germline V gene, CDR1 is MNHEY and CDR2 is SMNVEV (reference sequence). The length of the CDR3 is 14 residues. The receptor was isolated from an adult with an advanced solid tumor such as melanoma, head and neck, liver or kidney cancer. This sample comprised CD4+ or CD8+ T cells sorted from blood, obtained in a trial of the OX40 agonist ivuxolimab. This chain joins TRBV27 and TRBJ2-3; 7 nucleotides line up with TRBD1. As DNA, the CDR3 is TGTGCCAGCAGCCGGTCGACAGGGCCCAATACGCAGTATTTT. Its translation is CASSRSTGPNTQYF.